These 5 T cell receptor beta chains were all obtained from the same sample, sequenced in a study of Ad26.COV2.S vaccination and SARS-CoV-2 variants. Noted treatment: roughly 19 received Ad26.COV2.S at low or high dose, single or two shots; about 5 received placebo; per-sample allocation not given. Sampling happened 63 days after the first vaccine or placebo injection. Using immunoSEQ multiplex PCR, the repertoire was profiled, and TCRdb retains in-frame clones only, with some absent. The top ten hold under 2% of the sample, which has about 400,000 clones, about 89% seen once. This sample comprised peripheral blood, obtained in a trial of Ad26.COV2.S vaccine versus placebo. Source of these receptors: a person between 18 and 65 years old who received the Ad26.COV2.S COVID-19 vaccine or a placebo.

The CDR3 coding sequence is TGTGCCAGCAGCTTATTCATTAGCGGGAGGAATGAGCAGTTCTTC. Translated, it gives CASSLFISGRNEQFF. The chain joins TRBV7-9 to TRBJ2-1; TRBD2 aligns across 10 bases. Looked up from germline, CDR1 is SEHNR and CDR2 is FQNEAQ (reference sequence). The CDR3 is 15 amino acids. After removal of 2 bases from V and 7 bases from J, the junction contained 5 bases not matched to a gene. Filled out from reference TRBV7-9 and TRBJ2-1, the complete variable domain reads DTGVSQNPRHKITKRGQNVTFRCDPISEHNRLYWYRQTLGQGPEFLTYFQNEAQLEKSRLLSDRFSAERPKGSFSTLEIQRTEQGDSAMYLCASSLFISGRNEQFFGPGTRLTVL.

On this clone itself: The sample carries other DNA sequences with the same CDR3. The chain uses TRBV5-1 and TRBJ2-7, with TRBD1 matching 8 bases. The V gene end was trimmed by 4 bases and the J gene end by 2 bases; junction bases not matched to a gene: 5. Germline CDR1 SGHRS, CDR2 YFSETQ. This CDR3 is 14 amino acids long. DNA of the CDR3: TGCGCCAGCAGCCTCGGGACAGGACCCTACGAGCAGTACTTC. Its translation is CASSLGTGPYEQYF.

The genes are TRBV6-5 and TRBJ1-1, with TRBD1 identical over 9 bases. V shed 6 bases and J 5 bases; nucleotides not matched to a gene: 7. The germline V gene has CDR1 MNHEY and CDR2 SVGAGI. The CDR3 is 14 residues long. The CDR3 loop is CASRPGQGLTEAFF. In nucleotides, the CDR3 is TGTGCCAGCAGACCGGGACAGGGCCTTACTGAAGCTTTCTTT.

This clone was seen a single time. V gene TRBV3-1 (or the pseudogene TRBV3-2) combines with J gene TRBJ2-7; 11 nucleotides match TRBD2. The CDR3 length is 17 residues. Trimming took 6 bases from V and 1 from J; bases not matched to a gene: 11. CDR1 and CDR2 (germline): LGHDT, YNNKEL (reference sequence). This CDR3 is CASSQFSGRAISYEQYF. The CDR3 coding sequence is TGTGCCAGCAGTCAATTTAGCGGGAGGGCGATTTCCTACGAGCAGTACTTC.

This clone was counted once. The same CDR3 can be traced to other DNA sequences in this sample. The genes are TRBV3-1 (or the pseudogene TRBV3-2) and TRBJ2-1; no clear D gene. CDR3 length equals 12 residues. Germline assignment: CDR1 LGHDT and CDR2 YNNKEL (reference sequence). Trimming shortened V by 2 bases and J by 7 bases, and 6 bases separated the two germline ends. The DNA for the CDR3 is TGTGCCAGCAGCCAACTTGGGAATGAGCAGTTCTTC. It encodes CASSQLGNEQFF.